This T cell receptor beta chain was sequenced in a study of radiotherapy plus CTLA-4 blockade in lung cancer. On the study more broadly: Objective responses were recorded in more than 15% of patients, with disease control recorded in about 33%.

As regards this clone: Its antigen is unknown.

Focal radiation plus CTLA-4 blockade with ipilimumab was given to patients with chemo-refractory metastatic non-small-cell lung cancer. Study-wide points: Reports identified early blood T cell clone dynamics, with interferon-beta, as the best response predictor. In blood, after radiotherapy plus ipilimumab, tumor-derived TCR clones expanded.

CDR1 is SGHTA, CDR2 FQGNSA, per germline. This CDR3 has 12 residues. V gave up 4 bases and J gave up 7 bases; unmatched junction bases: 1. Measured with immunoSEQ multiplex PCR; TCRdb has only the in-frame clones, and not every one. The profile shows around 50,000 clones, about 86% of them singletons. This receptor was identified in a human donor with non-small cell lung cancer that progressed on radiotherapy plus ipilimumab. Some clones in this sample may be carry-over from other donors' samples. The rearrangement joins TRBV7-2 to TRBJ2-1, with 7 bases matching TRBD2. The source was peripheral blood, collected from a patient treated with radiotherapy plus ipilimumab. The CDR3 loop reads CASSWGGNEQFF. The CDR3 DNA follows: TGTGCCAGCAGCTGGGGGGGAAATGAGCAGTTCTTC.